Listed below are T cell receptor beta chains from one sample, sequenced in a study of blood T cell repertoires in COVID-19. The assay was immunoSEQ multiplex PCR, and TCRdb's table has in-frame clones only and misses some. Of under 450,000 clones in the sample, roughly nine tenths are singletons; the top ten hold almost 3%. Material: PBMCs or T cells enriched from blood (not recorded which). The receptors derive from a woman aged 30 to 39 who had recovered from COVID-19. Both conserved end residues are trimmed from each CDR3. D genes are given only for firm matches.

- TRBJ1-3 TRBV25-1 ASSEFGSGNTIY
TRBD1 TRBJ2-5 TRBV2 ASSLDRGQQETQY
- TRBJ1-3 TRBV5-1 ASSLGTQGNTIY
- TRBJ1-4 TRBV14 ASSFDSTNEKLF
- TRBJ2-2 TRBV21-1 ASTASGRAGELF
- TRBJ2-6 TRBV5-1 ASSLVESGANVLT
- TRBJ2-1 TRBV19 ASSIAQGLNNEQF
TRBD2 TRBJ2-1 TRBV19 ASIQRGFYNEQF
- TRBJ2-2 TRBV24-1 ATSVAVGSAGELF
- TRBJ1-3 TRBV10-3 AISESAGTPNTIY
- TRBJ2-1 TRBV9 ASSVGGERGNEQF
- TRBJ2-7 TRBV3-1/TRBV3-2 ASSSRGEQY
- TRBJ2-7 TRBV7-8 ASSSTTGDSYEQY
- TRBJ1-1 TRBV12-3/TRBV12-4 ASSLGGGTEAF
- TRBJ1-6 TRBV2 ASSDPGHPKSPLH
- TRBJ2-3 TRBV2 ASSPTTDTQY
- TRBJ2-5 TRBV2 ASSSQGRETQY
- TRBJ2-1 TRBV15 ATSRIPTETYNEQF
TRBD1 TRBJ1-3 TRBV2 ASRKGADGNTIY
TRBD2 TRBJ2-5 TRBV6-5 ASIPGLAEETQY
TRBD2 TRBJ2-3 TRBV6-5 ASSSLAGADTQY
- TRBJ1-4 TRBV5-8 ASSSREEKLF
- TRBJ2-1 TRBV9 ASSGLSEQF
- TRBJ1-4 TRBV30 AWSPTTGTWDEKLF
TRBD2 TRBJ2-7 TRBV27 ASSLTSGGAEEQY
TRBD1 TRBJ2-7 TRBV19 ASSIAGQGPLQY
TRBD2 TRBJ2-7 TRBV19 ASSIAGTSGGYEQY
TRBD2 TRBJ2-2 TRBV4-2 ASSSRASGTNTGELF
- TRBJ1-1 TRBV27 ASSLSRSGLAEAF
- TRBJ2-5 TRBV11-2 ASSLVNALETQY
- TRBJ1-1 TRBV6-5 ASSSSGKNTEAF
TRBD2 TRBJ2-1 TRBV27 ASSLPGGSSYNEQF
- TRBJ2-7 TRBV2 ASNRAPYEQY
- TRBJ1-2 TRBV12-5 ASGLVLGGTPTGYT
- TRBJ1-2 TRBV28 ASSLREGVYGYT
- TRBJ2-7 TRBV6-5 ASSYSINGKYEQY
- TRBJ2-7 TRBV6-6 ASSYSYSYEQY
- TRBJ2-1 TRBV7-2 ASSLDRDYNEQF
- TRBJ2-1 TRBV19 ASTPRRQARFGEQF
- TRBJ2-1 TRBV20-1 SASGHNEQF
- TRBJ1-1 TRBV6-1 ASSEARATEAF
TRBD2 TRBJ2-7 TRBV3-1/TRBV3-2 ASSQDQGLAVYEQY
- TRBJ2-7 TRBV5-4 ASSPDYSYEQY
- TRBJ1-3 TRBV6-5 ASMGQGGRNTIY
- TRBJ1-3 TRBV4-1 ASSQARFFDIHTIY
TRBD2 TRBJ2-3 TRBV5-1 ASSPAGGGTDTQY
TRBD1 TRBJ2-7 TRBV30 AWKTRGQPYEQY
- TRBJ1-1 TRBV13 ASSLGGGNTEAF
TRBD2 TRBJ2-3 TRBV10-2 ASRDRLAGGDTQY
- TRBJ2-2 TRBV30 AWRGRSTGELF
TRBD1 TRBJ2-1 TRBV14 ASSQWISPTGGWSNEQF
TRBD2 TRBJ2-7 TRBV3-1/TRBV3-2 ASSRLAGISYEQY
TRBD2 TRBJ2-1 TRBV2 ASTSGTKAYNEQF
TRBD1 TRBJ1-3 TRBV27 ASSSVTGRGNTIY